This TCR beta chain was profiled in a study of blood T cell repertoires in COVID-19. The ends were cut back, 7 bases at V and 1 base at J, with 12 bases in the middle. The germline V gene has CDR1 KGHDR and CDR2 SFDVKD. The CDR3 covers 14 residues. Per the authors' pipeline: From reference gene primer amplification, estimates of nucleated cell counts were derived. The assay was immunoSEQ multiplex PCR, and TCRdb's table has in-frame clones only and misses some. That table supplies the V and J calls and clone size; D and trimming were determined from the DNA. The table lists around 230,000 clones, roughly 91% of them singletons.

The sequencing sample was made of PBMCs or T cells enriched from blood (not recorded which). The TCR originated in a woman in her 30s with acute COVID-19. The J gene is TRBJ1-1, the V gene TRBV24-1; weak D call: TRBD1 (5 bases). DNA for the CDR3: TGTGCCACCAGGGACACTGACAAGAACACTGAAGCTTTCTTT. It is translated as CATRDTDKNTEAFF.